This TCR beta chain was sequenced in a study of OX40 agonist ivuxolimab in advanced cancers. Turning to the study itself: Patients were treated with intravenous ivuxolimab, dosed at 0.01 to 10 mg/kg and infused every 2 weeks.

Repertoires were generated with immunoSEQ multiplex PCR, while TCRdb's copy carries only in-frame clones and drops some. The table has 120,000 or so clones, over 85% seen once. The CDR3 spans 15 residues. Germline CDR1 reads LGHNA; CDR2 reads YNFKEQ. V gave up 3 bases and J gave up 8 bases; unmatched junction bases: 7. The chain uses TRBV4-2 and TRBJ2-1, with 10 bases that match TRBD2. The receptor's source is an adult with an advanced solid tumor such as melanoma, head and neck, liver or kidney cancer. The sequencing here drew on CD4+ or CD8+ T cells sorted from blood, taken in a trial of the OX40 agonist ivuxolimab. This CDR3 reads CASSQSSGSTYEQFF. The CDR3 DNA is TGTGCCAGCAGCCAGTCTAGCGGGAGTACCTATGAGCAGTTCTTC.